The entry below gives a single T cell receptor (beta chain) sequence along with its context. Its antigen is undetermined. Trimming removed 1 base from V and 6 bases from J, with 9 bases in between. The length of the CDR3 is 13 residues. From germline, CDR1 is LGHNA and CDR2 YSLEER. Incorporated into the TCR beta cDNA libraries were unique molecular identifiers, which served to reduce PCR and sequencing biases. TCRdb recomputed calls from the PCR reads with MiXCR, one row per CDR3 protein. The repertoire has approximately 350,000 distinct CDR3 sequences, approximately 38% of them found once; the top ten carry roughly 13%. The entry originates in a study of post-analysis software for immune sequencing data. The study's findings and limits: When patients were compared with controls, a handful of TRBV segments were more frequent, TRBV5-6, TRBV5-1 and TRBV20-1 among them.

The chain carries TRBV4-3 and TRBJ2-5, with D hard to call. This TCR came from a girl between 10 and 17 years old with multiple sclerosis. What was sequenced was blood. The CDR3 nucleotides read TGCGCCAGCAGCCAAGCACCCCTAAAGACCCAGTACTTC. Its translation: CASSQAPLKTQYF.